This T cell receptor (beta chain) was retrieved from a study of blood T cell repertoires in COVID-19. Study overall: Samples taken during acute and convalescent COVID-19 were collected in the United States, Italy and Spain.

Per the study methods: Amplification of reference gene primers provided the estimated nucleated cell counts. Profiling relied on immunoSEQ multiplex PCR, and the TCRdb table lists in-frame clones only, not all of them. V and J calls and clone size are those listed in that table; D and trimming were worked out from the DNA. The repertoire holds under 150,000 clones, with about 80% as singletons. Losses at the gene ends were 6 bases for V and 2 bases for J; bases not matched to a gene: 10. Germline V gene data show CDR1 as MDHEN and CDR2 as SYDVKM. The CDR3 is made up of 17 amino acids. Material: PBMCs or T cells enriched from blood (not recorded which). The TCR was taken from a man aged 40-50 years with acute COVID-19. This chain uses TRBV28 with TRBJ2-3, with 11 bases lining up with TRBD2. The CDR3 sequence: CASSSPTSGASTDTQYF. DNA of the CDR3: TGTGCCAGCAGCTCCCCGACTAGCGGGGCCTCCACAGATACGCAGTATTTT.